The present T cell receptor (beta chain) was sequenced within a study of technical replicates of blood from a few donors (dated by TCRdb to about 2017). This clone was picked up one time. It has no known antigen specificity. No base qualities exist here, and no much larger clone lies one base off it. CDR1 SQVTM and CDR2 ANQGSEA are derived from the germline V gene. V is clipped by 5 bases and J by 5 bases, and the sequence between their germline boundaries is 21 bases long. Reading from cysteine to phenylalanine, the CDR3 counts 15 amino acids. Only the CDR3 DNA is retained, 45 bases long and in frame from the first base. Receptors were amplified or captured by the immunoSEQ multiplex PCR assay. The immuneACCESS repertoire file appears here via TCRdb, limited to in-frame rearrangements. These files lack a portion of the clones; in checked studies, under half of the deficit traces to unresolved V genes, and the cause of the others is not known. Present in this sample are 72,000 or so clones, approximately 92% of which were seen just once. The top ten clonotypes cover about 0.4% of the sample.

This receptor chain uses TRBV29-1 and TRBJ2-5, with the D gene not confidently named. This TCR was sampled from a human donor in good health. The sample was T cells isolated from PBMCs. CDR3 loop: CSVTTRLTVLETQYF. The nucleotides read TGCAGCGTTACCACCAGACTGACGGTGCTGGAGACCCAGTACTTC.